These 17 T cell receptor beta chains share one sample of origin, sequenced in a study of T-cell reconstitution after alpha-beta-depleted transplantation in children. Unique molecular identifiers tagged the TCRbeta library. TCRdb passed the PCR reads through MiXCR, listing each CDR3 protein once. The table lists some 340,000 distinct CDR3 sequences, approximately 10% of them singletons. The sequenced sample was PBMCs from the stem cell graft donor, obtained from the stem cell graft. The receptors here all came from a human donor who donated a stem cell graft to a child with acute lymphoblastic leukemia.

The CDR3 sequence: CASSPGPRLAGGKPTEQFF. The CDR3 DNA sequence: TGTGCCAGCAGTCCCGGACCTCGACTAGCGGGAGGGAAGCCAACTGAGCAGTTCTTC. This chain joins TRBV12-3 or TRBV12-4 and TRBJ2-1; TRBD2 matches at 14 bases. The CDR3 runs 19 residues. The J segment lost 9 bases and the V segment lost 5 bases, leaving 18 bases of the junction unmatched.

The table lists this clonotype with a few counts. CDR3 sequence: CASSQSGAGLADTQYF. DNA for the CDR3: TGCGCCAGCAGCCAGTCAGGGGCCGGGTTAGCAGATACGCAGTATTTT. The gene calls are TRBV4-3 and TRBJ2-3; possible D gene TRBD1, 6 bases. Per the germline V gene, CDR1 is LGHNA and CDR2 is YSLEER. The CDR3 contains 16 residues. The V gene lost 3 bases and the J gene lost 4 bases, with 17 bases spanning the gap.

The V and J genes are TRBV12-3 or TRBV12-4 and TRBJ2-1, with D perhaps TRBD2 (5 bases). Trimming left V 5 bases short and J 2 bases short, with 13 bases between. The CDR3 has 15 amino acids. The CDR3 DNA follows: TGTGCCAGCAGTAGCCGAACCGGGACCTACAATGAGCAGTTCTTC. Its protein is CASSSRTGTYNEQFF.

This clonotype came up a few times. This CDR3 is CASSSSGSPYEQYF. The CDR3 nucleotides read TGTGCCAGCAGTTCGTCCGGGTCCCCCTACGAGCAGTACTTC. This chain joins TRBV27 and TRBJ2-7; D ambiguous. The CDR3 length is 14 residues. CDR1 MNHEY and CDR2 SMNVEV come from the germline V gene (reference sequence). Trimming stripped 4 bases from V and 2 bases from J, with 12 bases between.

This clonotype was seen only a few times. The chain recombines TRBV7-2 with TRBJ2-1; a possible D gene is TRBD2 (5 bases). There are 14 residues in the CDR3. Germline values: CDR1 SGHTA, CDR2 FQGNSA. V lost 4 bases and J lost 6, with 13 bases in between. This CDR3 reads CASSSSLGANEQFF. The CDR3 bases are TGTGCCAGCAGCTCATCCCTGGGAGCCAATGAGCAGTTCTTC.

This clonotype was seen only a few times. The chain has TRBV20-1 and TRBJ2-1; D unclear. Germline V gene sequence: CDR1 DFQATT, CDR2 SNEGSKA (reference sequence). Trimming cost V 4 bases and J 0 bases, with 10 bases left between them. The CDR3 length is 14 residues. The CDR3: CSAIPGSSYNEQFF. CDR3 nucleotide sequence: TGCAGTGCTATTCCCGGCAGCTCCTACAATGAGCAGTTCTTC.

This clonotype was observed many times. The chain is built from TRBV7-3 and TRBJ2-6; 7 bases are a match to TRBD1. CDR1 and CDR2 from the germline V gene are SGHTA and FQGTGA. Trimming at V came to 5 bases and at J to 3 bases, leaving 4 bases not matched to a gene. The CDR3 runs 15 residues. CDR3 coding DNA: TGTGCCAGCAGCGCGACAGGGATTGGGGCCAACGTCCTGACTTTC. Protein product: CASSATGIGANVLTF.

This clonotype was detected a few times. DNA of the CDR3: TGTGCCAGCAGCTTAGCGACAGGGACTATAAATGAGCAGTTCTTC. It encodes CASSLATGTINEQFF. V usage is TRBV7-9 and J usage is TRBJ2-1; D tentatively reads TRBD1 or TRBD2 (7 bases each). The CDR3 totals 15 residues. Germline-derived CDR1 and CDR2 are SEHNR and FQNEAQ (reference sequence). Deletions cut 0 bases from V and 7 bases from J, with 13 bases between.

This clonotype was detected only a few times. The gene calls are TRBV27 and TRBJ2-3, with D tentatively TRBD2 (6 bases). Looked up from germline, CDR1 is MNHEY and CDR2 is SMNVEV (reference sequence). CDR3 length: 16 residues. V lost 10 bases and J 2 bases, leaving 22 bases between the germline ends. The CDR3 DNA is TGTGCCACGGGACCGGGAGTCACCCTTAACACAGATACGCAGTATTTT. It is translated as CATGPGVTLNTDTQYF.

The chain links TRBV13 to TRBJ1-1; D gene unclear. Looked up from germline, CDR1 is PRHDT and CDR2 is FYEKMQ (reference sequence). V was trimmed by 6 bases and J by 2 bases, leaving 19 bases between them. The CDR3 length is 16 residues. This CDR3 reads CASRFNSVLQNTEAFF. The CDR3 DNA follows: TGTGCCAGCAGGTTCAATTCGGTCCTTCAAAACACTGAAGCTTTCTTT. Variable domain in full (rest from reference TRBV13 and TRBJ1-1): AAGVIQSPRHLIKEKRETATLKCYPIPRHDTVYWYQQGPGQDPQFLISFYEKMQSDKGSIPDRFSAQQFSDYHSELNMSSLELGDSALYFCASRFNSVLQNTEAFFGQGTRLTVV.

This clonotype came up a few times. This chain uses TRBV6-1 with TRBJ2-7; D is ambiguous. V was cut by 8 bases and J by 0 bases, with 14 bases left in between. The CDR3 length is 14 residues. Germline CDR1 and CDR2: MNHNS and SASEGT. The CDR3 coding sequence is TGTGCCAGCCGAACATGGGCGAGCTCCTACGAGCAGTACTTC. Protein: CASRTWASSYEQYF.

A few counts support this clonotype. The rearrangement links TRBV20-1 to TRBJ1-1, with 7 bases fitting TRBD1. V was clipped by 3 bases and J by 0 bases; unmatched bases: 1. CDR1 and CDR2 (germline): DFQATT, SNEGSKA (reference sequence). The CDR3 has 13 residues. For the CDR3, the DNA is TGCAGTGCTAGGACAGGGTTGAACACTGAAGCTTTCTTT. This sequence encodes CSARTGLNTEAFF.

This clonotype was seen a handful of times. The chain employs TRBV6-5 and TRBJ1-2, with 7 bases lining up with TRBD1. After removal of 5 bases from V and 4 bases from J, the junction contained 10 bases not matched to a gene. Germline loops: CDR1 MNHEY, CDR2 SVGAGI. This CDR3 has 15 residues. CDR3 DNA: TGTGCCAGCAGTACGGGACAGCTCCCACCCTATGGCTACACCTTC. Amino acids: CASSTGQLPPYGYTF.

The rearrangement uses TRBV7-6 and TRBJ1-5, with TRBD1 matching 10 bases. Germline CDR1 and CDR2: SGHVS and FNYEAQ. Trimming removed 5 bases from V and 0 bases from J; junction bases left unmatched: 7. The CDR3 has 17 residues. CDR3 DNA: TGTGCCAGCAGCCCGGACAGGGGGACCTATAGCAATCAGCCCCAGCATTTT. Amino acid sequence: CASSPDRGTYSNQPQHF.

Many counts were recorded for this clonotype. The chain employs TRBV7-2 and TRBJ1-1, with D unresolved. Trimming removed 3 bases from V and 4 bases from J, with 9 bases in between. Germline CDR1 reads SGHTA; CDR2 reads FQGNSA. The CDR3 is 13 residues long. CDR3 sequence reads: CASSFWEGTEAFF. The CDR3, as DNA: TGTGCCAGCAGCTTCTGGGAGGGCACTGAAGCTTTCTTT.

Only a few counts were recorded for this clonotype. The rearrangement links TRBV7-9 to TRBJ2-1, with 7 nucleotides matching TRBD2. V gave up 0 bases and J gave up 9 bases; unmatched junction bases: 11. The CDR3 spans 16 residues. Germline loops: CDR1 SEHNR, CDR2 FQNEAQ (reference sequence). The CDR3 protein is CASSLAIGSGWGEQFF. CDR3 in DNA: TGTGCCAGCAGCTTAGCGATCGGTAGCGGGTGGGGTGAGCAGTTCTTC.

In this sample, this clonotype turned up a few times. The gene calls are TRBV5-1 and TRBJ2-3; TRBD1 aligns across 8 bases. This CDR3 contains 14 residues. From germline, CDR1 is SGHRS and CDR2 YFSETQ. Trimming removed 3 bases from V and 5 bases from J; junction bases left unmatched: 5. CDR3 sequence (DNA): TGCGCCAGCAGCTCCGGACAGGGCCAAGATACGCAGTATTTT. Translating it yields CASSSGQGQDTQYF. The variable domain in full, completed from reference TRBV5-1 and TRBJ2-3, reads KAGVTQTPRYLIKTRGQQVTLSCSPISGHRSVSWYQQTPGQGLQFLFEYFSETQRNKGNFPGRFSGRQFSNSRSEMNVSTLELGDSALYLCASSSGQGQDTQYFGPGTRLTVL.